Listed below are T cell receptor beta chains from one sample, sequenced in a study of T cells after yellow fever vaccination. TCRdb redid the calling of the 5' RACE reads with MiXCR, one entry per CDR3 protein. The table includes 85,000 to 100,000 distinct CDR3 sequences, around 5.8% detected once. The sequencing here drew on CD8+ T cells sorted from PBMCs, taken 10 days after the yellow fever booster vaccination. The source of these receptors is a man aged 18-30 years who received the YFV17D yellow fever vaccine. Each CDR3 is given without its conserved first and last residue. Fields, in order: clone size, J gene, V gene, CDR3 length, CDR3 protein. Clone size, where shown, is once, few, many, or a class for clones that have expanded.

>many|TRBJ1-6|TRBV2|13
ASSVVGGPNSPLH
>few|TRBJ2-5|TRBV19|14
ASSIGDEGTGETQY
>many|TRBJ1-4|TRBV5-1|16
ASSSDTGLFATNEKLF
>-|TRBJ2-7|TRBV19|13
ASSARDISSYEQY
>many|TRBJ2-5|TRBV4-3|13
ASSRLQGGQETQY
>-|TRBJ1-2|TRBV7-6|12
ASSSPGGRAGYT
>few|TRBJ1-1|TRBV15|12
ATATGFMNTEAF
>-|TRBJ2-7|TRBV9|12
ASSVAPVGSEQY
>many|TRBJ2-5|TRBV7-3|15
ASSFGWGQGAQETQY
>-|TRBJ2-7|TRBV4-3|13
ASSPSRDSPYEQY
>many|TRBJ2-2|TRBV14|14
ASSQDQLANTGELF
>many|TRBJ2-5|TRBV10-3|11
AISESTPETQY
>many|TRBJ1-2|TRBV7-8|15
ASSFVSVPGPRSGYT
>-|TRBJ2-7|TRBV2|14
ASSEDGGGGSYEQY
>-|TRBJ1-1|TRBV14|12
ASIPTAGAPEAF
>-|TRBJ1-1|TRBV29-1|10
SVRDVNTEAF
>few|TRBJ1-1|TRBV6-6|12
AHGGQAKNTEAF
>-|TRBJ1-6|TRBV6-2/TRBV6-3|12
ASSKTGRLDTLH